This T cell receptor beta chain originates from a study of T cells after yellow fever vaccination. Overall study: Low-cell-number fractions underwent preparation using SMART-Seq v4 Ultra Low Input.

The CDR3 is 12 residues long. The V gene's germline CDR1 is SNHLY and CDR2 FYNNEI. Trimming removed 2 bases from V and 4 bases from J, with 4 bases in between. TCRdb itself ran the 5' RACE reads through MiXCR, one entry per CDR3 protein. The data contain about 300,000 distinct CDR3 sequences, around 9.3% of them singletons. This clonotype was seen many times. The starting material was CD4+ T cells sorted from PBMCs, obtained 5 days after the yellow fever booster vaccination. This clonotype was obtained from a man younger than 35 who received the YFV17D yellow fever vaccine. The chain employs TRBV2 and TRBJ2-3; no clear D. The CDR3 coding sequence is TGTGCCAGCAGTGAACTAGCAGATACGCAGTATTTT. It encodes CASSELADTQYF. Using reference TRBV2 and TRBJ2-3 for the parts outside the CDR3, the full variable domain is EPEVTQTPSHQVTQMGQEVILRCVPISNHLYFYWYRQILGQKVEFLVSFYNNEISEKSEIFDDQFSVERPDGSNFTLKIRSTKLEDSAMYFCASSELADTQYFGPGTRLTVL.